This entry lists 23 T cell receptor beta chains sequenced from one sample in a study of T cells in localized non-small cell lung cancer. Sequencing was performed with immunoSEQ multiplex PCR; in TCRdb, only in-frame clones are kept and a portion is missing. The sample consists of roughly 64,000 clones, 75% to 85% of them appearing once. The sample here was PBMCs, taken before any cancer treatment. All receptors derive from a man aged 40-75 years with stage II lung adenocarcinoma.

This chain uses TRBV30 with TRBJ2-3, with D perhaps matching TRBD1 (6 bases). The CDR3 runs 12 residues. Trimming took 1 base from V and 6 from J, leaving 8 bases between them. Per germline, CDR1 GTSNPN and CDR2 SVGIG (reference sequence). In nucleotides, the CDR3 is TGTGCCTGGAGTGGTCAGGGGGATACGCAGTATTTT. Translating it yields CAWSGQGDTQYF.

The chain is built from TRBV5-4 and TRBJ2-5; D is possibly TRBD1 or TRBD2 (7 bases each). Trimming shortened V by 5 bases and J by 5 bases, and 22 bases separated the two germline ends. CDR3 size: 16 residues. Germline V gene sequence: CDR1 SGHNT, CDR2 YYREEE (reference sequence). Here the CDR3 DNA reads TGTGCCAGCAGGGGGGGGTTAGACACAGGGGCCGAGACCCAGTACTTC. Residues: CASRGGLDTGAETQYF.

The chain's CDR3 is CASGLQHEQYF. In nucleotides, the CDR3 is TGTGCTAGTGGCTTACAGCACGAGCAGTACTTC. V is TRBV12-5 and J is TRBJ2-7; unclear D gene. Trimming removed 6 bases from V and 5 bases from J, with 8 bases in between. The CDR3 extends over 11 amino acids. From germline, CDR1 is LGHNT and CDR2 FRNRAP. The full variable domain, in which reference TRBV12-5 and TRBJ2-7 provide the parts outside the CDR3, is DARVTQTPRHKVTEMGQEVTMRCQPILGHNTVFWYRQTMMQGLELLAYFRNRAPLDDSGMPKDRFSAEMPDATLATLKIQPSEPRDSAVYFCASGLQHEQYFGPGTRLTVT.

The chain joins TRBV27 to TRBJ1-4; 9 nucleotides agree with TRBD1. CDR1 and CDR2 (germline): MNHEY, SMNVEV (reference sequence). V lost 8 bases to trimming and J lost 4 bases; unmatched junction nucleotides: 2. There are 13 residues in the CDR3. CDR3 sequence: CASRTGVNEKLFF. In nucleotides, the CDR3 is TGTGCCAGCCGGACAGGGGTTAATGAAAAACTGTTTTTT. The whole variable domain, remainder taken from reference TRBV27 and TRBJ1-4, is EAQVTQNPRYLITVTGKKLTVTCSQNMNHEYMSWYRQDPGLGLRQIYYSMNVEVTDKGDVPEGYKVSRKEKRNFPLILESPSPNQTSLYFCASRTGVNEKLFFGSGTQLSVL.

This chain joins TRBV30 and TRBJ2-7; D possibly uses TRBD1 or TRBD2 (5 bases each). V lost 5 bases and J 0 bases, leaving 11 bases between the germline ends. This CDR3 spans 13 amino acids. Germline V lookup: CDR1 GTSNPN, CDR2 SVGIG (reference sequence). CDR3 DNA sequence: TGTGCCTGGTTAGGGGACCCCTCCTACGAGCAGTACTTC. Translated: CAWLGDPSYEQYF.

This clone was seen once. The gene calls are TRBV5-4 and TRBJ1-1; TRBD1 matches 8 bases. The V and J ends lost 3 bases and 3 bases, in that order; junction bases with no gene match: 7. Germline CDR1 reads SGHNT; CDR2 reads YYREEE (reference sequence). This CDR3 comprises 15 residues. The CDR3 loop reads CASSSTGTGYTEAFF. CDR3 DNA sequence: TGTGCCAGCAGCTCGACCGGGACAGGCTACACTGAAGCTTTCTTT.

The J gene is TRBJ2-1, the V gene TRBV4-3; D tentatively fits TRBD1 or TRBD2 (5 bases each). The CDR3 length is 16 residues. V lost 1 base and J 2 bases, leaving 12 bases between the germline ends. Germline V gene lookup returns CDR1 LGHNA and CDR2 YSLEER. The CDR3 nucleotides are TGCGCCAGCAGCCAAGGGGGGAGTTGGGCCTACAATGAGCAGTTCTTC. Its translation is CASSQGGSWAYNEQFF.

J is TRBJ2-3 and V is TRBV4-2; TRBD2 might be the D (6 bases). The V and J ends lost 0 bases and 3 bases respectively, with 25 bases between them. The CDR3 is 20 amino acids. Germline CDR1 and CDR2: LGHNA and YNFKEQ. CDR3 sequence reads: CASSQDPGGLGVRATDTQYF. CDR3 DNA sequence: TGTGCCAGCAGCCAAGATCCCGGAGGGCTAGGCGTGCGGGCAACAGATACGCAGTATTTT.

The V call is TRBV11-3, the J call TRBJ2-7, with D hard to call. The length of the CDR3 is 13 residues. The V gene lost 0 bases and the J gene lost 7 bases, with 10 bases spanning the gap. The V gene's germline CDR1 is SGHNT and CDR2 YENEEA. CDR3 loop: CASSLDDGSEQYF. CDR3 coding DNA: TGTGCCAGCAGCTTAGATGACGGATCGGAGCAGTACTTC.

The rearrangement links TRBV7-6 to TRBJ2-6; unclear D gene. Germline-derived CDR1 and CDR2 are SGHVS and FNYEAQ. Trimming pared 1 base from V and 2 bases from J, leaving 6 bases between. The CDR3 spans 15 residues. The CDR3 here is CASSLGVPGANVLTF. The DNA for the CDR3 is TGTGCCAGCAGCTTAGGGGTACCTGGGGCCAACGTCCTGACTTTC.

The chain carries TRBV2 and TRBJ2-3, with TRBD1 as a possible D gene (7 bases). CDR3 size: 16 residues. V was shortened by 6 bases and J by 5 bases, with 21 bases between the two germline ends. Per germline, CDR1 SNHLY and CDR2 FYNNEI. The CDR3: CASRPRGASGGDTQYF. The CDR3 coding sequence is TGTGCCAGCAGACCTAGGGGGGCGTCAGGGGGAGATACGCAGTATTTT. The variable domain in full, with the rest retrieved from reference TRBV2 and TRBJ2-3, is EPEVTQTPSHQVTQMGQEVILRCVPISNHLYFYWYRQILGQKVEFLVSFYNNEISEKSEIFDDQFSVERPDGSNFTLKIRSTKLEDSAMYFCASRPRGASGGDTQYFGPGTRLTVL.

The V and J genes are TRBV6-5 and TRBJ1-3; D not certain. CDR1 MNHEY and CDR2 SVGAGI come from the germline V gene. This CDR3 spans 16 amino acids. V was cut by 0 bases and J by 0 bases, with 9 bases left in between. The CDR3 DNA reads as TGTGCCAGCAGTTACTCGGCAGTCAGCTCTGGAAACACCATATATTTT. Its translation: CASSYSAVSSGNTIYF.

The chain has TRBV18 and TRBJ2-7; TRBD1 is a possible D gene (6 bases). Germline V lookup: CDR1 KGHSH, CDR2 LQKENI. The V end was cut by 5 bases, the J end by 6 bases, with 11 bases between. This CDR3 spans 12 amino acids. CDR3 sequence (DNA): TGTGCCAGCTCAACTACAGGGCCCGAGCAGTACTTC. Translating it yields CASSTTGPEQYF.

V usage is TRBV15 and J usage is TRBJ1-3, with no clear D. The germline CDR1 and CDR2 sequences are LNHNV and YYDKDF (reference sequence). V lost 5 bases and J lost 4, with 18 bases in between. The CDR3 is 16 residues long. CDR3: CATSGRTLGRGNTIYF. In nucleotides, the CDR3 is TGTGCCACCAGCGGTCGGACTCTCGGACGGGGAAACACCATATATTTT.

This clone appeared a few times. The V call is TRBV18, the J call TRBJ2-7, with D unclear. CDR3 length: 13 amino acids. Per germline, CDR1 KGHSH and CDR2 LQKENI. V was clipped by 6 bases and J by 7 bases, with 16 bases between them. The CDR3 DNA reads TGTGCCAGCTCGTCGGATTCAATTGGGGAGCAGTACTTC. Translated, it gives CASSSDSIGEQYF.

V and J are TRBV7-6 and TRBJ1-5, with D tentatively TRBD1 (5 bases). CDR3 length: 17 residues. The ends were cut back, 4 bases at V and 6 bases at J, with 22 bases in the middle. The germline V gene has CDR1 SGHVS and CDR2 FNYEAQ. CDR3 nucleotide sequence: TGTGCCAGCAGCTCGGGGGACCGCCTGGGGTTCGGTCAGCCCCAGCATTTT. Translation gives CASSSGDRLGFGQPQHF.

The chain couples TRBV28 to TRBJ1-5, with D tentatively TRBD1 (6 bases). CDR1 is MDHEN and CDR2 is SYDVKM in the germline V gene. The V gene lost 4 bases and the J gene lost 6 bases, with 7 bases spanning the gap. The CDR3 consists of 12 residues. Here the CDR3 reads CASSSGAQPQHF. Here the CDR3 DNA reads TGTGCCAGCAGTTCGGGGGCTCAGCCCCAGCATTTT. The full variable domain, its missing parts supplied by reference TRBV28 and TRBJ1-5, is DVKVTQSSRYLVKRTGEKVFLECVQDMDHENMFWYRQDPGLGLRLIYFSYDVKMKEKGDIPEGYSVSREKKERFSLILESASTNQTSMYLCASSSGAQPQHFGDGTRLSIL.

This clone was detected once. The V and J genes are TRBV6-6 and TRBJ2-2; 7 bases align to TRBD2. The V gene's germline CDR1 is MNHNY and CDR2 SVGAGI (reference sequence). The CDR3 contains 15 residues. The J segment lost 5 bases and the V segment lost 2 bases, leaving 5 bases of the junction unmatched. CDR3 residues: CASSYPAGVTGELFF. In nucleotides, the CDR3 is TGTGCCAGCAGTTACCCCGCGGGAGTAACCGGGGAGCTGTTTTTT.

The table lists this clone with a count of one. This chain links TRBV4-2 with TRBJ2-7, with D tentatively TRBD2 (6 bases). The CDR3 is made up of 15 amino acids. CDR1 and CDR2 (germline): LGHNA, YNFKEQ. V lost 3 bases and J lost 0, with 12 bases in between. CDR3 region: CASSHTGLSSYEQYF. DNA of the CDR3: TGTGCCAGCAGCCATACGGGACTGAGCTCCTACGAGCAGTACTTC.

This clone appeared once. The chain couples TRBV7-9 to TRBJ2-5; TRBD2 agrees at 7 bases. This CDR3 is 13 amino acids long. With V trimmed by 11 bases and J by 4 bases, 10 bases remained unmatched. Germline V gene sequence: CDR1 SEHNR, CDR2 FQNEAQ (reference sequence). The CDR3 nucleotides are TGTGCCGGCGGGGCGGGAGCTAGAGAGACCCAGTACTTC. This translates into CAGGAGARETQYF.

J is TRBJ1-4 and V is TRBV5-1; D might be TRBD1 (5 bases). V was pared by 0 bases and J by 8 bases, with 8 bases between. This CDR3 is 13 amino acids long. Germline V gene lookup returns CDR1 SGHRS and CDR2 YFSETQ. CDR3 in amino acids: CASSLGGAEKLFF. The DNA for the CDR3 is TGCGCCAGCAGCTTGGGAGGGGCGGAAAAACTGTTTTTT. The full variable domain, with the rest looked up from reference TRBV5-1 and TRBJ1-4, is KAGVTQTPRYLIKTRGQQVTLSCSPISGHRSVSWYQQTPGQGLQFLFEYFSETQRNKGNFPGRFSGRQFSNSRSEMNVSTLELGDSALYLCASSLGGAEKLFFGSGTQLSVL.

This sequence joins TRBV5-5 and TRBJ2-2; D ambiguous. CDR3 length: 17 amino acids. Germline V gives CDR1 SGHKS, CDR2 YYEKEE (reference sequence). V lost 2 bases and J lost 1, with 15 bases in between. The CDR3 reads CASSFAPTGLNTGELFF. DNA of the CDR3: TGTGCCAGCAGCTTTGCCCCGACCGGCCTGAACACCGGGGAGCTGTTTTTT.

J is TRBJ1-5 and V is TRBV7-8, with D possibly being TRBD1 (5 bases). Germline V gene sequence: CDR1 SGHVS, CDR2 FQNEAQ. Trimming took off 5 bases at V and 9 bases at J, with 20 bases between the two ends. The CDR3 covers 15 residues. CDR3 amino acids: CASSAGTPESRPQHF. DNA of the CDR3: TGTGCCAGCAGCGCCGGGACTCCCGAGAGTCGGCCCCAGCATTTT.